Listed here are 7 T cell receptor beta chains from one sample, sequenced in a study of blood T cell repertoires in COVID-19. Sequencing was performed with immunoSEQ multiplex PCR; in TCRdb, only in-frame clones are kept and a portion is missing. This sample has 200,000 to 250,000 clones, with 82% found just once. The specimen sequenced was PBMCs or T cells enriched from blood (not recorded which). Source of these receptors: a woman aged 60-75 years who had recovered from COVID-19.

CDR3 bases: TGTGCCAGTAGTATAGATGACGGAGACTATGGCTACACCTTC. This sequence encodes CASSIDDGDYGYTF. The V and J genes are TRBV19 and TRBJ1-2; D ambiguous. Germline V gene data show CDR1 as LNHDA and CDR2 as SQIVND (reference sequence). V lost 0 bases, J lost 3 bases, and 8 bases lay in between. CDR3 size: 14 residues.

The chain is built from TRBV27 and TRBJ1-6; the match to TRBD1 covers 7 bases. The CDR3 consists of 15 residues. The germline V gene encodes CDR1 MNHEY and CDR2 SMNVEV (reference sequence). Trimming cost V 4 bases and J 6 bases; bases outside gene matches: 6. The CDR3 here is CASSSPGTVNSPLHF. The CDR3 region has the DNA TGTGCCAGCAGTTCGCCCGGGACAGTTAATTCACCCCTCCACTTT.

The V gene is TRBV6-5, the J gene TRBJ1-5; 8 positions match TRBD1. Looked up from germline, CDR1 is MNHEY and CDR2 is SVGAGI. The CDR3 length is 15 residues. Trimming cost V 2 bases and J 3 bases; bases outside gene matches: 3. The CDR3 sequence is CASSYGTGFNQPQHF. The DNA for the CDR3 is TGTGCCAGCAGTTACGGGACAGGCTTCAATCAGCCCCAGCATTTT.

This clone was observed once. CDR3 protein: CASSFGTQGLGEQFF. The DNA for the CDR3 is TGCGCCAGCAGCTTCGGGACCCAAGGACTAGGTGAGCAGTTCTTC. The chain couples TRBV5-1 to TRBJ2-1, with 7 nucleotides matching TRBD2. The J segment lost 9 bases and the V segment lost 2 bases, leaving 11 bases of the junction unmatched. This CDR3 has 15 residues. Germline-derived CDR1 and CDR2 are SGHRS and YFSETQ.

This clone was detected only a few times. The rearrangement links TRBV19 to TRBJ1-5; 8 bases are shared with TRBD1. This CDR3 has 14 residues. The germline CDR1 and CDR2 sequences are LNHDA and SQIVND (reference sequence). Trimming removed 3 bases from V and 6 bases from J; junction bases left unmatched: 4. The CDR3 nucleotides read TGTGCCAGTAGTATCCTTCAGGGGGCTCAGCCCCAGCATTTT. Protein: CASSILQGAQPQHF. Full variable domain (remainder filled in from reference TRBV19 and TRBJ1-5): DGGITQSPKYLFRKEGQNVTLSCEQNLNHDAMYWYRQDPGQGLRLIYYSQIVNDFQKGDIAEGYSVSREKKESFPLTVTSAQKNPTAFYLCASSILQGAQPQHFGDGTRLSIL.

This chain connects TRBV5-1 to TRBJ1-1; D perhaps matches TRBD1 (5 bases). V lost 4 bases and J 1 base, leaving 11 bases between the germline ends. The germline gives CDR1 SGHRS, CDR2 YFSETQ. This CDR3 is 14 amino acids long. CDR3 loop: CASSVRVTNTEAFF. CDR3 bases: TGCGCCAGCAGCGTCAGGGTAACGAACACTGAAGCTTTCTTT.

V and J are TRBV14 and TRBJ2-2; D unclear. Germline V gene data show CDR1 as SGHDN and CDR2 as FVKESK. Trimming took 3 bases from V and 7 from J, leaving 15 bases between them. The CDR3 length is 15 residues. CDR3 nucleotides: TGTGCCAGCAGCCAGGAGACCGGTCTAATCGGGGAGCTGTTTTTT. Its translation: CASSQETGLIGELFF.